A single sample is the source of the 21 T cell receptor beta chains below, sequenced in a study of OX40 agonist ivuxolimab in advanced cancers. Sequencing was performed with immunoSEQ multiplex PCR; in TCRdb, only in-frame clones are kept and a portion is missing. This sample yields more than 95,000 clones, of which less than 95% are seen a single time; 0.8% to 1% belongs to the top ten. The sample in question was CD4+ or CD8+ T cells sorted from blood, obtained in a trial of the OX40 agonist ivuxolimab. These receptor sequences come from an adult with an advanced solid tumor such as melanoma, head and neck, liver or kidney cancer.

In DNA form, the CDR3 reads TGTGCCAGCAGCACGACAGGAACTATGAACACTGAAGCTTTCTTT. This translates into CASSTTGTMNTEAFF. The chain couples TRBV11-1 to TRBJ1-1; perhaps TRBD1 as D (6 bases). CDR1 is SGHAT and CDR2 is FQDESV in the germline V gene (reference sequence). The V end lost 5 bases, the J end lost 0 bases, and 13 bases lay between the germline ends. The CDR3 loop spans 15 amino acids.

The chain is built from TRBV11-2 and TRBJ1-1; possible D gene TRBD1, 5 bases. Germline CDR1 reads SGHAT; CDR2 reads FQNNGV. With 1 base removed from V and 4 bases from J, the gap between germline ends came to 10 bases. CDR3 length: 14 amino acids. CDR3 in amino acids: CASSLGGLGTEAFF. The CDR3 DNA reads as TGTGCCAGCAGCTTAGGGGGACTTGGCACTGAAGCTTTCTTT.

In DNA form, the CDR3 reads TGCGCCAGCAGCTTGGATATTTGGACTAGCGGGAGTCAGGGTACGCAGTATTTT. Its protein is CASSLDIWTSGSQGTQYF. The rearrangement joins TRBV5-1 to TRBJ2-3; TRBD2 agrees at 13 bases. Per the germline V gene, CDR1 is SGHRS and CDR2 is YFSETQ. This CDR3 comprises 18 residues. V lost 0 bases and J lost 8; bases outside the gene matches: 12.

The CDR3 coding sequence is TGTGCCAGCAGCTCGGGACTCCTGAACACCGGGGAGCTGTTTTTT. Translation: CASSSGLLNTGELFF. The gene calls are TRBV7-3 and TRBJ2-2; D is possibly TRBD2 (6 bases). This CDR3 is 15 amino acids long. Germline loops: CDR1 SGHTA, CDR2 FQGTGA. Trimming pared 4 bases from V and 1 base from J, leaving 10 bases between.

In its sample, this clone was seen once. This chain links TRBV6-5 with TRBJ2-1, with TRBD1 identical over 9 bases. The CDR3 runs 15 residues. Germline lookup yields CDR1 MNHEY and CDR2 SVGAGI. The ends lost 4 bases at V and 5 bases at J; junction bases unmatched: 6. For the CDR3, the DNA is TGTGCCAGCAGTTTCTTGGGACAGGGAGACAATGAGCAGTTCTTC. The encoded protein is CASSFLGQGDNEQFF.

The chain has TRBV6-1 and TRBJ2-1, with TRBD2 identical over 7 bases. The germline V gene encodes CDR1 MNHNS and CDR2 SASEGT. This CDR3 has 13 residues. J was trimmed by 9 bases and V by 7 bases; bases with no gene match: 9. The CDR3 coding sequence is TGTGCCAGCACCCCGGGACTACTGGGTGAGCAGTTCTTC. Translation gives CASTPGLLGEQFF.

Comments on this clone: Other DNA variants within this sample encode the same CDR3. J is TRBJ2-7 and V is TRBV7-2, with unresolved D. This CDR3 comprises 14 residues. Germline V gives CDR1 SGHTA, CDR2 FQGNSA. Trimming removed 2 bases from V and 0 bases from J, with 8 bases in between. CDR3 amino acids: CASSLSRSSYEQYF. The CDR3 bases are TGTGCCAGCAGCTTAAGTAGAAGCTCCTACGAGCAGTACTTC.

This clone has more than one count but fewer than ten. The chain is built from TRBV4-3 and TRBJ1-1, with 7 bases identical to TRBD1. The V segment lost 0 bases and the J segment 3 bases; nucleotides outside the gene matches: 4. Germline CDR1 and CDR2: LGHNA and YSLEER. The CDR3 totals 15 residues. The CDR3 DNA reads TGCGCCAGCAGCCAAGAGAGGGGGCCGTACACTGAAGCTTTCTTT. Translated, it gives CASSQERGPYTEAFF.

This clone was found a few times. The CDR3 DNA reads as TGTGCCAGTAATCGGGGACAGGGAGAGACCCAGTACTTC. Translated, it gives CASNRGQGETQYF. The chain couples TRBV19 to TRBJ2-5; TRBD1 matches 9 bases. V lost 7 bases and J lost 4; bases outside the gene matches: 4. The CDR3 is 13 residues long. Germline CDR1 is LNHDA and CDR2 is SQIVND (reference sequence).

This clone was recorded once. V usage is TRBV19 and J usage is TRBJ2-7; 10 bases are a match to TRBD2. The CDR3 spans 14 residues. The germline gives CDR1 LNHDA, CDR2 SQIVND (reference sequence). Trimming at V came to 5 bases and at J to 4 bases, leaving 5 bases not matched to a gene. CDR3 amino acids: CASSRTSGKYEQYF. As DNA, the CDR3 is TGTGCCAGTAGTCGGACTAGCGGAAAATACGAGCAGTACTTC.

The chain recombines TRBV11-2 with TRBJ2-1; D uncertain. This CDR3 region has 12 residues. V lost 0 bases and J lost 5, with 2 bases in between. The germline V gene has CDR1 SGHAT and CDR2 FQNNGV. The CDR3 loop reads CASSLDNNEQFF. The CDR3 region has the DNA TGTGCCAGCAGCTTAGATAACAATGAGCAGTTCTTC.

J is TRBJ2-7 and V is TRBV29-1; D is possibly TRBD1 (5 bases). CDR3 length: 14 amino acids. Germline CDR1 reads SQVTM; CDR2 reads ANQGSEA. Trimming removed 8 bases from V and 7 bases from J, with 24 bases in between. The CDR3 DNA reads TGCAGCTCACGCGCCCCCGCAGGGTCGGAAGAGCAGTACTTC. Translated: CSSRAPAGSEEQYF.

Remarks on this clone: Other DNA sequences in this sample translate to the same CDR3. V is TRBV5-4 and J is TRBJ2-3; unclear D gene. The CDR3 has 12 amino acids. Trimming removed 2 bases from V and 3 bases from J, with 4 bases in between. CDR1 and CDR2 (germline): SGHNT, YYREEE (reference sequence). Written as DNA, the CDR3 is TGTGCCAGCAGCTTTAGGACAGATACGCAGTATTTT. Its translation: CASSFRTDTQYF. Looking up the rest from reference TRBV5-4 and TRBJ2-3 gives the full variable domain: ETGVTQSPTHLIKTRGQQVTLRCSSQSGHNTVSWYQQALGQGPQFIFQYYREEENGRGNFPPRFSGLQFPNYSSELNVNALELDDSALYLCASSFRTDTQYFGPGTRLTVL.

The CDR3 region is CASRPGGAITDTQYF. For the CDR3, the DNA is TGTGCCAGCAGACCCGGGGGGGCTATCACAGATACGCAGTATTTT. This chain uses TRBV27 with TRBJ2-3, with 8 positions matching TRBD2. The V gene end was trimmed by 6 bases and the J gene end by 2 bases; junction bases not matched to a gene: 7. The CDR3 covers 15 residues. Germline loops: CDR1 MNHEY, CDR2 SMNVEV (reference sequence).

This clone was counted once. The chain joins TRBV7-6 to TRBJ1-2; 8 bases line up with TRBD1. This CDR3 has 15 amino acids. Germline CDR1 is SGHVS and CDR2 is FNYEAQ. V shed 2 bases and J 6 bases; nucleotides not matched to a gene: 8. The CDR3 DNA reads as TGTGCCAGCAGCTTACTCCGGACAGGGTTGGATGGCTACACCTTC. Its protein product is CASSLLRTGLDGYTF.

The chain carries TRBV19 and TRBJ1-1; 7 bases align to TRBD1. The germline V gene has CDR1 LNHDA and CDR2 SQIVND (reference sequence). J lost 3 bases, V lost 6 bases, and 4 bases had no gene match. The CDR3 has 13 residues. CDR3 residues: CASSRRGDTEAFF. The DNA for the CDR3 is TGTGCCAGTAGCCGCAGGGGGGACACTGAAGCTTTCTTT.

This rearrangement joins TRBV19 to TRBJ1-2; a possible D gene is TRBD1 (5 bases). The CDR3 consists of 15 residues. Germline CDR1 and CDR2: LNHDA and SQIVND (reference sequence). V was shortened by 6 bases and J by 2 bases, with 16 bases between the two germline ends. The CDR3 DNA is TGTGCCAGTAGAGATAGGTCCCAGGGAAACTATGGCTACACCTTC. Translating it yields CASRDRSQGNYGYTF.

J is TRBJ2-4 and V is TRBV6-6, with 7 bases fitting TRBD2. V dropped 4 bases and J dropped 0; count of bases not matched to a gene: 6. The germline V gene encodes CDR1 MNHNY and CDR2 SVGAGI (reference sequence). The CDR3 is made up of 16 amino acids. CDR3 loop: CASSSGGGLAKNIQYF. The CDR3 nucleotides are TGTGCCAGCAGTTCCGGCGGGGGTCTAGCCAAAAACATTCAGTACTTC.

This chain uses TRBV7-2 with TRBJ2-1, with D possibly being TRBD2 (7 bases). Trimming cost V 5 bases and J 8 bases, with 13 bases left between them. This CDR3 is 13 amino acids long. The germline gives CDR1 SGHTA, CDR2 FQGNSA. CDR3 region: CASSLQGRDEQFF. The CDR3 bases are TGTGCCAGCAGCCTTCAGGGGAGGGATGAGCAGTTCTTC.

As to this clone: This sample also contains other DNA sequences that code for the same CDR3. The chain couples TRBV7-9 to TRBJ2-1; 8 bases match TRBD2. Unmatched junction bases numbered 4, after V lost 5 bases and J lost 1 base. The CDR3 contains 15 residues. Germline V gene lookup returns CDR1 SEHNR and CDR2 FQNEAQ (reference sequence). The CDR3: CASSPSGSSYNEQFF. CDR3 bases: TGTGCCAGCAGCCCGAGCGGGAGTTCCTACAATGAGCAGTTCTTC.

The rearrangement uses TRBV7-6 and TRBJ2-2; D is perhaps TRBD2 (6 bases). Trimming pared 0 bases from V and 4 bases from J, leaving 12 bases between. Germline loops: CDR1 SGHVS, CDR2 FNYEAQ. This CDR3 is built from 16 residues. The CDR3 loop is CASSLAGSRGTGELFF. The CDR3 DNA sequence: TGTGCCAGCAGCTTAGCCGGGAGTAGAGGCACCGGGGAGCTGTTTTTT.